The 17 T cell receptor beta chains listed next were all sequenced from one sample in a study of control samples from healthy donors and cancer patients. Produced via immunoSEQ multiplex PCR; TCRdb's table is partial and in-frame only. The table includes more than 75,000 clones, 79% detected once. Sequenced input: blood. These receptors were obtained from a woman in her thirties in good health.

The J gene is TRBJ2-5, the V gene TRBV3-1 (or the pseudogene TRBV3-2); 10 bases agree with TRBD2. Germline loops: CDR1 LGHDT, CDR2 YNNKEL (reference sequence). The CDR3 loop spans 16 amino acids. V dropped 2 bases and J dropped 5; count of bases not matched to a gene: 8. CDR3 loop: CASSQRKAGGSETQYF. Written as DNA, the CDR3 is TGTGCCAGCAGCCAAAGGAAAGCGGGGGGGTCGGAGACCCAGTACTTC.

The chain is built from TRBV11-3 and TRBJ2-2; perhaps TRBD1 as D (6 bases). This CDR3 has 15 residues. V lost 5 bases and J 6 bases, leaving 16 bases between the germline ends. Germline CDR1 SGHNT, CDR2 YENEEA. The CDR3 region has the DNA TGTGCCAGCAGCCCGACTTTTAGGGGGTCCGGGGAGCTGTTTTTT. Translating it yields CASSPTFRGSGELFF.

The chain combines TRBV7-8 with TRBJ2-7; possible D gene TRBD1, 6 bases. The V end lost 1 base, the J end lost 0 bases, and 10 bases lay between the germline ends. The CDR3 runs to 15 residues. CDR1 and CDR2 from the germline V gene are SGHVS and FQNEAQ. This chain's CDR3 is CASSLGQVSSYEQYF. The DNA of the CDR3 is TGTGCCAGCAGCTTAGGACAGGTCAGCTCCTACGAGCAGTACTTC.

The rearrangement joins TRBV3-1 (or the pseudogene TRBV3-2) to TRBJ2-7, with D perhaps matching TRBD1 (5 bases). This CDR3 region has 14 residues. Germline values: CDR1 LGHDT, CDR2 YNNKEL (reference sequence). V was shortened by 2 bases and J by 0 bases, with 8 bases between the two germline ends. CDR3 sequence: CASSQNRFSYEQYF. DNA for the CDR3: TGTGCCAGCAGCCAAAACAGGTTCTCCTACGAGCAGTACTTC.

The chain recombines TRBV20-1 with TRBJ1-1; no clear D gene. Germline V lookup: CDR1 DFQATT, CDR2 SNEGSKA (reference sequence). V was shortened by 6 bases and J by 5 bases, with 10 bases between the two germline ends. The CDR3 totals 11 residues. CDR3 region: CSAPGDTEAFF. In DNA, the CDR3 is TGCAGTGCCCCCGGGGATACTGAAGCTTTCTTT.

V and J are TRBV19 and TRBJ1-5, with 9 nucleotides matching TRBD1. This CDR3 comprises 16 residues. V gave up 6 bases and J gave up 5 bases; unmatched junction bases: 11. The germline V gene encodes CDR1 LNHDA and CDR2 SQIVND (reference sequence). The CDR3 reads CASRMAWDRVDQPQHF. In DNA, the CDR3 is TGTGCCAGTAGAATGGCCTGGGACAGGGTCGATCAGCCCCAGCATTTT.

V and J are TRBV28 and TRBJ1-6; maybe TRBD1 (6 bases). Germline CDR1 reads MDHEN; CDR2 reads SYDVKM. This CDR3 is 17 amino acids long. V lost 4 bases and J lost 9, with 22 bases in between. The CDR3 here is CASSSPQGWGAISPLHF. The CDR3 DNA sequence: TGTGCCAGCAGTTCGCCCCAGGGGTGGGGGGCGATTTCACCCCTCCACTTT.

This clone occurred a few times. This sequence joins TRBV5-5 and TRBJ2-7, with D possibly TRBD1 on 6 matching bases. CDR3 length: 14 amino acids. Trimming shortened V by 0 bases and J by 4 bases, and 11 bases separated the two germline ends. Looked up from germline, CDR1 is SGHKS and CDR2 is YYEKEE (reference sequence). The CDR3 loop reads CASSLEIRGYEQYF. The CDR3 nucleotides read TGTGCCAGCAGCTTGGAGATCAGGGGATACGAGCAGTACTTC.

This clone was seen a few times. The V call is TRBV19, the J call TRBJ2-7, with D possibly being TRBD1 (6 bases). Trimming cost V 7 bases and J 3 bases, with 13 bases left between them. The germline CDR1 and CDR2 sequences are LNHDA and SQIVND (reference sequence). The CDR3 has 13 residues. As DNA, the CDR3 is TGTGCCAGTAAGGAACAGGGAAGCTACGAGCAGTACTTC. Amino acids: CASKEQGSYEQYF.

On this clone: At one end the junction does not follow the germline gene, possibly because of a read error. The chain couples TRBV7-9 to TRBJ1-2; 7 bases are shared with TRBD1. Germline V gene data show CDR1 as SEHNR and CDR2 as FQNEAQ (reference sequence). The CDR3 runs 13 residues. The CDR3: CASSSTSGTALLF. In nucleotides, the CDR3 is TGTGCCAGCAGCTCAACTTCCGGGACAGCGCTCTTATTC. Full variable domain (rest looked up from reference TRBV7-9 and TRBJ1-2): DTGVSQNPRHKITKRGQNVTFRCDPISEHNRLYWYRQTLGQGPEFLTYFQNEAQLEKSRLLSDRFSAERPKGSFSTLEIQRTEQGDSAMYLCASSSTSGTALLFGSGTRLTVV.

The chain carries TRBV29-1 and TRBJ1-2, with D hard to call. Germline CDR1 reads SQVTM; CDR2 reads ANQGSEA. The CDR3 consists of 12 residues. Trimming stripped 7 bases from V and 6 bases from J, with 15 bases between. This CDR3 reads CSGYGPWDGYTF. The DNA of the CDR3 is TGCAGCGGTTACGGGCCGTGGGATGGCTACACCTTC. The entire variable domain, with the rest obtained from reference TRBV29-1 and TRBJ1-2, is as follows: SAVISQKPSRDICQRGTSLTIQCQVDSQVTMMFWYRQQPGQSLTLIATANQGSEATYESGFVIDKFPISRPNLTFSTLTVSNMSPEDSSIYLCSGYGPWDGYTFGSGTRLTVV.

The rearrangement joins TRBV11-2 to TRBJ2-2, with D unclear. The CDR3 runs to 11 residues. The germline V gene has CDR1 SGHAT and CDR2 FQNNGV. V was cut by 4 bases and J by 9 bases, with 6 bases left in between. The chain's CDR3 is CASSSPRELFF. CDR3 DNA: TGTGCCAGCAGCTCTCCTAGGGAGCTGTTTTTT. The whole variable domain, filled in from reference TRBV11-2 and TRBJ2-2, reads EAGVAQSPRYKIIEKRQSVAFWCNPISGHATLYWYQQILGQGPKLLIQFQNNGVVDDSQLPKDRFSAERLKGVDSTLKIQPAKLEDSAVYLCASSSPRELFFGEGSRLTVL.

The chain combines TRBV11-2 with TRBJ2-4; D possibly matches TRBD1 or TRBD2 (5 bases each). The CDR3 sequence is 16 residues long. Trimming cost V 4 bases and J 6 bases, with 19 bases left between them. Germline V gives CDR1 SGHAT, CDR2 FQNNGV. The CDR3 loop reads CASSSVSGTTSNIQYF. In DNA form, the CDR3 reads TGTGCCAGCAGCTCTGTCTCAGGGACCACCTCAAACATTCAGTACTTC.

This clone occurred once. V gene TRBV14 combines with J gene TRBJ2-2; 8 bases fit TRBD1. The trim removed 5 bases at V and 5 bases at J, leaving 7 bases unmatched. Germline-derived CDR1 and CDR2 are SGHDN and FVKESK. The CDR3 extends over 15 amino acids. The CDR3 reads CASSKGTGRTGELFF. In nucleotides, the CDR3 is TGTGCCAGCAGCAAGGGGACAGGTCGGACCGGGGAGCTGTTTTTT.

The chain recombines TRBV9 with TRBJ1-4; D gene unclear. V was trimmed by 0 bases and J by 0 bases, leaving 6 bases between them. The germline gives CDR1 SGDLS, CDR2 YYNGEE. CDR3 size: 15 residues. CDR3 DNA sequence: TGTGCCAGCAGCGTAGATGGGACAACTAATGAAAAACTGTTTTTT. As protein: CASSVDGTTNEKLFF.

V and J are TRBV30 and TRBJ1-2; the D is unclear. The germline V and J ends were trimmed by 4 bases and 5 bases, with 17 bases remaining between them. The germline gives CDR1 GTSNPN, CDR2 SVGIG (reference sequence). This CDR3 is built from 14 residues. CDR3 region: CAWTTQLSGYGYTF. DNA of the CDR3: TGTGCCTGGACCACGCAACTTTCCGGGTATGGCTACACCTTC.

This clone came up once. The V and J genes are TRBV14 and TRBJ2-4; D is unclear. This CDR3 is 17 amino acids long. With 0 bases removed from V and 1 base from J, the gap between germline ends came to 13 bases. Germline values: CDR1 SGHDN, CDR2 FVKESK. The CDR3: CASSQDSSPRAKNIQYF. The CDR3 nucleotides read TGTGCCAGCAGCCAAGATTCCAGCCCCCGGGCCAAAAACATTCAGTACTTC.